This is a list of T cell receptor beta chains from one sample in a study of T cell responses to AZD1222 COVID-19 vaccine. Produced via immunoSEQ multiplex PCR; TCRdb's table is partial and in-frame only. The sample lists 120,000 or so clones; 87% were seen once. The sample here was peripheral blood, taken on day 0 of AZD1222 vaccination. The origin of the receptors is an adult in good health. CDR3s include the opening cysteine and the closing phenylalanine or tryptophan. D genes are given only for firm matches. Not all rows give a size; the values are once, few, many and, for expanded clones, a class.

d_gene	abundance	v_gene	j_gene	CDR3aa	CDR3nt
-	-	TRBV11-2	TRBJ1-4	CASSSSEKLFF	TGTGCCAGCAGCTCTTCTGAAAAACTGTTTTTT
TRBD1	few	TRBV24-1	TRBJ1-2	CATSDWTGRGYTF	TGTGCCACCAGTGATTGGACAGGGAGAGGCTACACCTTC
TRBD1	-	TRBV28	TRBJ1-2	CASSQTGVFYGYTF	TGTGCCAGCAGTCAGACAGGGGTCTTCTATGGCTACACCTTC
-	-	TRBV15	TRBJ2-7	CATSKDLEQYF	TGTGCCACCAGCAAGGACCTCGAGCAGTACTTC
-	-	TRBV28	TRBJ1-5	CASSRTRSPDPQPQHF	TGTGCCAGCAGCCGTACGCGCAGCCCTGATCCTCAGCCCCAGCATTTT
TRBD2	-	TRBV19	TRBJ2-7	CASSPQTSGPYEQYF	TGTGCCAGTAGTCCACAGACTAGCGGACCCTACGAGCAGTACTTC
TRBD1	-	TRBV18	TRBJ2-7	CASSPAGTGISLYEQYF	TGTGCCAGCTCACCCGCCGGGACAGGGATTTCCCTTTACGAGCAGTACTTC
-	-	TRBV19	TRBJ2-3	CASSVSPGADTQYF	TGTGCCAGTAGTGTTAGTCCGGGAGCAGATACGCAGTATTTT
-	-	TRBV12-3/TRBV12-4	TRBJ2-1	CASRVGENEQFF	TGTGCCAGCAGGGTAGGGGAAAATGAGCAGTTCTTC
-	-	TRBV2	TRBJ2-7	CASSKGQTNYEQYF	TGTGCCAGCAGCAAGGGGCAGACGAACTACGAGCAGTACTTC
-	-	TRBV20-1	TRBJ1-1	CSAPSRRAFF	TGCAGTGCCCCGAGTAGGCGAGCTTTCTTT
-	-	TRBV28	TRBJ1-3	CASRPGPAGNTIYF	TGTGCCAGCAGACCGGGACCAGCTGGAAACACCATATATTTT
TRBD2	-	TRBV19	TRBJ2-2	CASIGAGLAVNTGELFF	TGTGCCAGTATAGGAGCGGGATTAGCGGTGAACACCGGGGAGCTGTTTTTT
-	-	TRBV20-1	TRBJ2-5	CSASAGTQYF	TGCAGTGCTAGCGCGGGGACCCAGTACTTC
-	-	TRBV28	TRBJ1-4	CASTTGGGNEKLFF	TGTGCCAGCACCACCGGAGGCGGAAATGAAAAACTGTTTTTT
TRBD2	-	TRBV20-1	TRBJ2-3	CSASAGLAGRATQYF	TGCAGTGCTAGTGCGGGACTAGCGGGGCGGGCTACGCAGTATTTT
-	-	TRBV28	TRBJ2-1	CASSLSRRDGGQFF	TGTGCCAGCAGTTTATCCAGGAGGGACGGGGGGCAGTTCTTC
TRBD1	-	TRBV7-9	TRBJ1-6	CASSLGQGFYNSPLHF	TGTGCCAGCAGCCTCGGACAGGGGTTCTATAATTCACCCCTCCACTTT
-	few	TRBV7-9	TRBJ2-7	CASSLTSGGYEQYF	TGTGCCAGCAGCTTGACCAGCGGAGGCTACGAGCAGTACTTC
-	-	TRBV9	TRBJ1-1	CASSVVEENTEAFF	TGTGCCAGCAGCGTAGTAGAGGAGAACACTGAAGCTTTCTTT
-	-	TRBV14	TRBJ1-6	CASSRKQGGSYNSPLHF	TGTGCCAGCAGCCGAAAACAGGGAGGCTCCTATAATTCACCCCTCCACTTT
-	-	TRBV15	TRBJ1-2	CATSREGGNSYGYTF	TGTGCCACCAGCAGAGAAGGAGGGAACAGCTATGGCTACACCTTC
-	-	TRBV14	TRBJ2-5	CASSLQEAAGRETQYF	TGTGCCAGCAGCCTACAAGAGGCGGCAGGCAGAGAGACCCAGTACTTC
-	-	TRBV4-2	TRBJ2-6	CASSLGVGVSGANVLTF	TGTGCCAGCAGCCTCGGCGTCGGGGTCTCTGGGGCCAACGTCCTGACTTTC
TRBD1	once	TRBV9	TRBJ1-4	CASSVVGRGQGCEKLFF	TGTGCCAGCAGCGTAGTTGGTCGGGGACAGGGGTGTGAAAAACTGTTTTTT
TRBD1	-	TRBV7-2	TRBJ1-4	CASSPVTGTNEKLFF	TGTGCCAGCAGCCCCGTGACAGGGACTAATGAAAAACTGTTTTTT
-	-	TRBV28	TRBJ1-2	CASTLRGWGYTF	TGTGCCAGCACCCTTCGGGGGTGGGGCTACACCTTC
TRBD1	-	TRBV19	TRBJ1-5	CASSTHRGRQPQHF	TGTGCCAGTAGTACCCACAGGGGTCGGCAGCCCCAGCATTTT
-	-	TRBV7-2	TRBJ1-2	CASSPNTYGYTF	TGTGCCAGCAGCCCTAATACCTATGGCTACACCTTC
-	-	TRBV7-2	TRBJ2-7	CASTSPGLRGEQYF	TGTGCCAGCACTTCCCCGGGACTTCGCGGCGAGCAGTACTTC
TRBD1	-	TRBV5-4	TRBJ2-3	CASSWPGTATDTQYF	TGTGCCAGCAGCTGGCCCGGGACAGCCACAGATACGCAGTATTTT
-	-	TRBV7-2	TRBJ2-7	CASSLVSTGLPYEQYF	TGTGCCAGCAGCTTAGTGTCGACAGGCCTTCCCTACGAGCAGTACTTC
TRBD2	-	TRBV6-6	TRBJ2-7	CASTLAGGGYEQYF	TGTGCCAGCACCCTAGCGGGAGGAGGCTACGAGCAGTACTTC
-	-	TRBV11-2	TRBJ2-5	CASSRDGKETQYF	TGTGCCAGCAGCCGGGACGGAAAAGAGACCCAGTACTTC
-	few	TRBV2	TRBJ1-5	CASKRTSDSNQPQHF	TGTGCCAGCAAAAGGACATCCGATAGCAATCAGCCCCAGCATTTT
-	many	TRBV5-8	TRBJ2-1	CASSFRGGPLIF	TGTGCCAGCAGCTTTCGAGGGGGACCTCTGATCTTC
-	-	TRBV9	TRBJ2-2	CASSVGGPGELFF	TGTGCCAGCAGCGTAGGTGGCCCCGGGGAGCTGTTTTTT
-	-	TRBV5-1	TRBJ2-3	CASSLGQEADTQYF	TGCGCCAGCAGCTTGGGACAGGAGGCCGATACGCAGTATTTT
TRBD1	-	TRBV29-1	TRBJ2-6	CSVGLGQGSGANVLTF	TGCAGCGTTGGGTTGGGACAGGGTTCTGGGGCCAACGTCCTGACTTTC
TRBD1	-	TRBV7-9	TRBJ1-4	CASSLGAGGGEKLFF	TGTGCCAGCAGCTTAGGGGCAGGGGGTGGCGAAAAACTGTTTTTT
-	-	TRBV4-2	TRBJ2-7	CASSHDRGSYEQYF	TGTGCCAGCAGCCATGATAGGGGCTCCTACGAGCAGTACTTC
TRBD1	-	TRBV3-1/TRBV3-2	TRBJ1-1	CASGRAGGTEAFF	TGTGCCAGCGGGAGGGCAGGGGGGACTGAAGCTTTCTTT
TRBD2	-	TRBV18	TRBJ2-1	CASSIAGGRDEQFF	TGTGCCAGCTCCATAGCGGGGGGGCGCGATGAGCAGTTCTTC
TRBD1	-	TRBV10-3	TRBJ1-5	CAISPGAGQESQPQHF	TGTGCCATCAGTCCTGGGGCGGGACAGGAGTCTCAGCCCCAGCATTTT
-	-	TRBV19	TRBJ1-4	CASLTEEKLFF	TGTGCCAGTTTGACCGAGGAAAAACTGTTTTTT
-	-	TRBV7-7	TRBJ2-1	CASSPKVSRPGSYNEQFF	TGTGCTAGCAGCCCCAAAGTGAGCCGGCCGGGCTCCTACAATGAGCAGTTCTTC